Each of the 8 T cell receptor beta chains below was sequenced from the same sample in a study of monozygotic twins with inflammatory bowel disease. TCRdb reprocessed the 5' RACE reads and keeps a single row for each CDR3 protein, giving no DNA. The sample table includes about 160,000 distinct CDR3 sequences. Sequenced: blood. The source of these receptors is a human donor with ulcerative colitis or Crohn's disease, or a healthy co-twin of an affected twin (not recorded which).

The chain employs TRBV4-2 and TRBJ1-1; the D gene TCRdb calls, TRBD1, cannot be checked with no DNA. The CDR3 consists of 15 residues. CDR1 LGHNA and CDR2 YNFKEQ come from the germline V gene. The CDR3 reads CASSQEGESVTEAFF.

The chain has TRBV19 and TRBJ1-1. The CDR3 totals 12 residues. In germline, CDR1 is LNHDA, CDR2 SQIVND (reference sequence). CDR3 sequence: CASSIKMGEAFF. Combining the CDR3 with reference TRBV19 and TRBJ1-1 gives the whole variable domain DGGITQSPKYLFRKEGQNVTLSCEQNLNHDAMYWYRQDPGQGLRLIYYSQIVNDFQKGDIAEGYSVSREKKESFPLTVTSAQKNPTAFYLCASSIKMGEAFFGQGTRLTVV.

This rearrangement joins TRBV29-1 to TRBJ2-1; absent DNA, TCRdb's TRBD2 call cannot be checked. Germline assignment: CDR1 SQVTM and CDR2 ANQGSEA. The CDR3 covers 14 residues. CDR3 protein: CSVKGHSSYNEQFF.

The CDR3 is CASSSPGQRADTQYF. The chain recombines TRBV7-2 with TRBJ2-3; the TRBD2 assignment by TCRdb is unverifiable without DNA. This CDR3 comprises 15 residues. Germline V gene lookup returns CDR1 SGHTA and CDR2 FQGNSA.

The rearrangement joins TRBV20-1 to TRBJ2-1; TCRdb picks TRBD2, but there is no DNA to check that call. The germline V gene encodes CDR1 DFQATT and CDR2 SNEGSKA (reference sequence). The CDR3 covers 13 residues. The CDR3 loop reads CSAPRDSYNEQFF.

The chain joins TRBV20-1 to TRBJ2-3. The CDR3 consists of 12 residues. Germline CDR1 reads DFQATT; CDR2 reads SNEGSKA (reference sequence). CDR3 amino acids: CSANRGTDTQYF.

The genes are TRBV7-9 and TRBJ2-7. Germline V gene lookup returns CDR1 SEHNR and CDR2 FQNEAQ (reference sequence). This CDR3 is built from 14 residues. CDR3: CASSLERGLYEQYF.

The J gene is TRBJ1-2, the V gene TRBV5-1; the TCRdb call, TRBD1, lacks DNA for checking. CDR1 is SGHRS, CDR2 YFSETQ, per germline. This CDR3 has 17 amino acids. CDR3 in amino acids: CASSLVPLTGGADAYTF.